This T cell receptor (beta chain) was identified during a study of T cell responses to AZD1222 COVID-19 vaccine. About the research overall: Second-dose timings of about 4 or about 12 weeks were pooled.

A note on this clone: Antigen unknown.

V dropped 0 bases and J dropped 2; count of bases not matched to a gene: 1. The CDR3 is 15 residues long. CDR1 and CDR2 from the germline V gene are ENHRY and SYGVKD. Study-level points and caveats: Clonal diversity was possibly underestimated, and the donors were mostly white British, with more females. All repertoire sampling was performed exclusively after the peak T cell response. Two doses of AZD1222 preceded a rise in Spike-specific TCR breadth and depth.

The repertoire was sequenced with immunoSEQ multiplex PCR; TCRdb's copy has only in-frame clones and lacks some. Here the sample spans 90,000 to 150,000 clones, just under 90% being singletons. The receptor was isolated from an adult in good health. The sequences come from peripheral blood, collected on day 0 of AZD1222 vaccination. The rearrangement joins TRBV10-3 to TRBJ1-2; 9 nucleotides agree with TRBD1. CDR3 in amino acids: CAISESGTGNYGYTF. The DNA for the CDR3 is TGTGCCATCAGTGAGTCGGGGACAGGGAACTATGGCTACACCTTC.